This entry describes one T cell receptor (beta chain). Its antigen is undetermined. Other DNA variants within this sample encode the same CDR3. This specimen belongs to a study of beta chain features in type 1 diabetes. Study results and caveats: Type 1 diabetes patients had fewer VDJ junction insertions and more deletions. Moderate yet significant TCRB CDR3 shortening was seen in Type 1 diabetes patients in all four CD4+ subsets.

The isolated RNA, all of it, was reverse transcribed, so expressed TCRB transcripts were what got sequenced. Sequencing was performed with immunoSEQ multiplex PCR; in TCRdb, only in-frame clones are kept and a portion is missing. The table records hundreds of thousands of clones, around 15% of them present only once. The TCR comes from a young man with type 1 diabetes. The sample was naive CD4+ T cells from blood.

CDR3 nucleotide sequence: TGTGCCTGGGGTAGGGGGCTCTACGAGCAGTACTTC. It is translated as CAWGRGLYEQYF. The genes are TRBV30 and TRBJ2-7, with 7 nucleotides matching TRBD1. The CDR3 totals 12 residues. V trimming: 5 bases; J trimming: 3 bases; junction bases outside the gene matches: 4. Looked up from germline, CDR1 is GTSNPN and CDR2 is SVGIG (reference sequence). Filled out from reference TRBV30 and TRBJ2-7, the complete variable domain reads SQTIHQWPATLVQPVGSPLSLECTVEGTSNPNLYWYRQAAGRGLQLLFYSVGIGQISSEVPQNLSASRPQDRQFILSSKKLLLSDSGFYLCAWGRGLYEQYFGPGTRLTVT.